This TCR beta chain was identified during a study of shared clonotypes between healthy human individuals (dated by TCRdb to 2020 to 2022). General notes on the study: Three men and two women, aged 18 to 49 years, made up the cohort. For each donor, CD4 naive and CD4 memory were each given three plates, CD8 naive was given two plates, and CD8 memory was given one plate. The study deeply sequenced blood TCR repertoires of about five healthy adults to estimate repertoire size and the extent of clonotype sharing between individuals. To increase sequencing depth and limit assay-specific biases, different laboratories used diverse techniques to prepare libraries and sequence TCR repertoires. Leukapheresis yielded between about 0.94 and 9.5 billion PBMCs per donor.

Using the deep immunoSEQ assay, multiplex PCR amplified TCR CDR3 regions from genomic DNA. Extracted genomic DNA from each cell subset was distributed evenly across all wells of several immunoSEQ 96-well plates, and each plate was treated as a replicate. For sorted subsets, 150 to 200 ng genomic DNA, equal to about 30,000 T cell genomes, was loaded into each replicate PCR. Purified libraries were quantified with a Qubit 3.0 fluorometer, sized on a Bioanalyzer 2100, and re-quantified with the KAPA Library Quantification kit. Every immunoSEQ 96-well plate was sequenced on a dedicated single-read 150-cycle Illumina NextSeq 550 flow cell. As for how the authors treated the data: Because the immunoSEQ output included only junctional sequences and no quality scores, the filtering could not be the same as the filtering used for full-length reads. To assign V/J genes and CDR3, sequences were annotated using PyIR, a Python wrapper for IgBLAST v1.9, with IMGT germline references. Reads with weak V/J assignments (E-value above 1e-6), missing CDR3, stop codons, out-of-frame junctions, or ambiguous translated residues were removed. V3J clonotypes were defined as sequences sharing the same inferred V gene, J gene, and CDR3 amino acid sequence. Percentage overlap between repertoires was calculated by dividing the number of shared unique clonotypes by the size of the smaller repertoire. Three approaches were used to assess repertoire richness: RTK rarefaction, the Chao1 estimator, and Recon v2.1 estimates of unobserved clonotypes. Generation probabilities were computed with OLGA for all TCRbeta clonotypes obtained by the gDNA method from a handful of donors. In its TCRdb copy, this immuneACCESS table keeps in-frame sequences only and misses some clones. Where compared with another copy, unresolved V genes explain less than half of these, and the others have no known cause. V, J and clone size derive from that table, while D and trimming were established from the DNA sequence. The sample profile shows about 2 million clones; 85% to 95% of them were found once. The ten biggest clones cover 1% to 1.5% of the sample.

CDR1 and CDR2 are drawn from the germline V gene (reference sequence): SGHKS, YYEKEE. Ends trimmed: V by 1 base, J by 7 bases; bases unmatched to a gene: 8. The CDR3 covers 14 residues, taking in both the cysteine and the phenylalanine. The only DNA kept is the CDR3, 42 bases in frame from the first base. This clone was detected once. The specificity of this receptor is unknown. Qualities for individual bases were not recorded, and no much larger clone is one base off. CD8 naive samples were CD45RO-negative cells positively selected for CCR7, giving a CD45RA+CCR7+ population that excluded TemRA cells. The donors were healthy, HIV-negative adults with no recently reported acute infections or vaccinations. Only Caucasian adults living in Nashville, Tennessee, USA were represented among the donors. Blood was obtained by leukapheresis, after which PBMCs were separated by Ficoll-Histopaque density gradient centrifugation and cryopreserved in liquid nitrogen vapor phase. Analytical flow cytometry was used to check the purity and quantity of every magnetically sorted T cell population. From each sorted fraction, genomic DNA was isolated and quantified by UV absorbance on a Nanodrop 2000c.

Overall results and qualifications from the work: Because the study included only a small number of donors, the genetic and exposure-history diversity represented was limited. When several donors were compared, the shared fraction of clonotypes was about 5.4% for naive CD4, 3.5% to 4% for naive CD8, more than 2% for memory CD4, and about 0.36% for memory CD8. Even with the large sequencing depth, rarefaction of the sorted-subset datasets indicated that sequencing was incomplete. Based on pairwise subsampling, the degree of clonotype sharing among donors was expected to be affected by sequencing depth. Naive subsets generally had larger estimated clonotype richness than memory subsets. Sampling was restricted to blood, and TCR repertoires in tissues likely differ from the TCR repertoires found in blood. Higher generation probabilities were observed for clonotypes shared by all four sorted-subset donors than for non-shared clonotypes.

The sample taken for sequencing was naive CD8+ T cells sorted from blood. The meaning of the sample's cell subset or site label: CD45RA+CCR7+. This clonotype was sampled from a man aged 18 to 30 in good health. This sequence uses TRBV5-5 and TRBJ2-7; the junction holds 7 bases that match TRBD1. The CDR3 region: CASSLPGGPGEQYF. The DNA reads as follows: TGTGCCAGCAGCTTGCCAGGGGGTCCGGGTGAGCAGTACTTC.